The clone carrying this T cell receptor (beta chain) was picked up a small number of times. The target antigen is unknown. The PCR had 60 Vbeta and 13 Jbeta primers. TCRdb keeps only in-frame clones here, not all; method: immunoSEQ multiplex PCR. The sample comprises roughly 150,000 clones, roughly 88% of which are singletons, and 1.2% rests with the top ten. The sample is drawn from a study of cytomegalovirus exposure and HLA in healthy donors. Study conclusions and caveats: Both high specificity and high sensitivity reportedly marked the classifier's diagnosis of cytomegalovirus status. CMV serostatus alone was available as immune exposure information.

Germline CDR1 is SEHNR and CDR2 is FQNEAQ (reference sequence). This CDR3 region has 18 residues. The V gene end was trimmed by 4 bases and the J gene end by 2 bases; junction bases not matched to a gene: 11. Specimen: PBMCs. The chain carries TRBV7-9 and TRBJ2-5; the match to TRBD2 covers 12 bases. The TCR originated in a boy younger than 10 in good health and CMV-seronegative. CDR3 amino acids: CASSWPGLAGGRQETQYF. CDR3 nucleotides: TGTGCCAGCAGCTGGCCGGGACTAGCGGGCGGACGGCAAGAGACCCAGTACTTC. Filled out from reference TRBV7-9 and TRBJ2-5, the complete variable domain reads DTGVSQNPRHKITKRGQNVTFRCDPISEHNRLYWYRQTLGQGPEFLTYFQNEAQLEKSRLLSDRFSAERPKGSFSTLEIQRTEQGDSAMYLCASSWPGLAGGRQETQYFGPGTRLLVL.